The 5 T cell receptor beta chains below all came from one sample that was sequenced in a study of regulatory T cells in long-lasting Graves disease. Regarding time point: newly diagnosed GD, antithyroid drugs for less than 3 months. Isolated PBMC RNA provided the starting material for the TCR library. Arm-PCR with iRepertoire HTBI primers amplified the CDR3 regions for these TCR beta libraries. TCRdb called the multiplex PCR reads again in MiXCR, with one record for every CDR3 protein. Of hundreds of thousands of distinct CDR3 sequences in the sample, roughly 12% were seen once. These data also featured in a second study, about T cells in Graves' hyperthyroidism and ophthalmopathy.

The sequences come from peripheral blood mononuclear cells (PBMCs), collected at new diagnosis, from a patient treated with antithyroid drugs. These receptors were obtained from a man younger than 40 with Graves disease.

This clonotype was seen ten or more times. The rearrangement joins TRBV20-1 to TRBJ2-1; D call uncertain. This CDR3 contains 12 residues. Germline CDR1 DFQATT, CDR2 SNEGSKA (reference sequence). V lost 0 bases to trimming and J lost 6 bases, with 6 bases between them. The CDR3 reads CSARELGNEQFF. CDR3 DNA sequence: TGCAGTGCTAGAGAACTCGGCAATGAGCAGTTCTTC.

There are many counts of this clonotype. This chain uses TRBV7-8 with TRBJ2-3; D is perhaps TRBD2 (6 bases). Germline V gives CDR1 SGHVS, CDR2 FQNEAQ. Deletions cut 5 bases from V and 5 bases from J, with 17 bases between. CDR3 length equals 15 residues. The chain's CDR3 is CASSPPGQGGDTQYF. DNA for the CDR3: TGTGCCAGCAGCCCCCCGGGGCAGGGAGGAGATACGCAGTATTTT.

The rearrangement joins TRBV24-1 to TRBJ1-5; 8 nucleotides line up with TRBD1. The CDR3 is made up of 16 amino acids. Germline CDR1 reads KGHDR; CDR2 reads SFDVKD. V dropped 7 bases and J dropped 4; count of bases not matched to a gene: 11. CDR3: CATRDSTGGQNQPQHF. CDR3 coding DNA: TGTGCCACCAGGGATAGCACAGGGGGGCAAAATCAGCCCCAGCATTTT.

This clonotype was seen repeatedly, ten times or more. The V call is TRBV3-1, the J call TRBJ1-5; D unresolved. V lost 1 base, J lost 9 bases, and 13 bases lay in between. Germline V gene sequence: CDR1 LGHDT, CDR2 YNNKEL (reference sequence). This CDR3 contains 14 residues. DNA for the CDR3: TGTGCCAGCAGCCAAGGCACGCCTGGCCGGCCCCAGCATTTT. Translation: CASSQGTPGRPQHF.

This clonotype was observed many times. The chain is built from TRBV20-1 and TRBJ2-1, with TRBD2 matching 13 bases. Germline V gene lookup returns CDR1 DFQATT and CDR2 SNEGSKA (reference sequence). The CDR3 consists of 17 residues. J gave up 3 bases and V 1 base, and 6 bases lay outside the gene matches. As DNA, the CDR3 is TGCAGTGCTAGAGGTATCGGACTAGCGGGAGTCTACAATGAGCAGTTCTTC. Amino acids: CSARGIGLAGVYNEQFF.